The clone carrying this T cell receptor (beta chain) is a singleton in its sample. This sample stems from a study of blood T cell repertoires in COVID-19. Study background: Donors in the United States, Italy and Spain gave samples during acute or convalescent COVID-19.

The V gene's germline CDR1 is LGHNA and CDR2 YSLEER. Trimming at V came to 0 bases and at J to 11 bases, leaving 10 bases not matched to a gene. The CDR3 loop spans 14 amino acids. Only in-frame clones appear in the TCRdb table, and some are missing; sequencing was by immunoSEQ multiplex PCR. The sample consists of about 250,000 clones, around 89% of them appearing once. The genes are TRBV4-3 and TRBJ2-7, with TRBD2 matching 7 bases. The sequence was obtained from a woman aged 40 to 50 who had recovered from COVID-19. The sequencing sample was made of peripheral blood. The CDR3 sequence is CASSQDRGGGFKYF. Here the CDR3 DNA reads TGCGCCAGCAGCCAAGATCGTGGGGGGGGGTTTAAGTACTTC.